Listed here are 27 T cell receptor beta chains from one sample, sequenced in a study of STAT5B mutations in CD4+ large granular lymphocyte leukemia. Libraries were prepared by immunoSEQ multiplex PCR; TCRdb keeps only in-frame clonotypes and omits some of them. The data show 20,000 to 25,000 clones, about 79% seen once. Sequencing was performed on CD4+ T cells from blood buffy coats. The receptors derive from a human donor in good health.

The chain couples TRBV7-2 to TRBJ1-1; D remains unclear. The CDR3 has 13 residues. Between the trimmed V and J ends, which lost 3 bases and 1 base, there was a span of 6 bases. Germline lookup yields CDR1 SGHTA and CDR2 FQGNSA. The CDR3 region has the DNA TGTGCCAGCAGCTTGGTAGGGAACACTGAAGCTTTCTTT. This encodes CASSLVGNTEAFF.

The chain uses TRBV4-1 and TRBJ2-1; 7 nucleotides agree with TRBD1. V dropped 1 base and J dropped 7; count of bases not matched to a gene: 7. The CDR3 covers 15 residues. From germline, CDR1 is MGHRA and CDR2 YSYEKL. The CDR3 is CASSQGLTGQNEQFF. DNA of the CDR3: TGCGCCAGCAGCCAAGGGTTGACAGGGCAGAATGAGCAGTTCTTC.

V is TRBV7-9 and J is TRBJ1-4; no clear D. The V end lost 5 bases, the J end lost 8 bases, and 15 bases lay between the germline ends. The germline CDR1 and CDR2 sequences are SEHNR and FQNEAQ (reference sequence). The CDR3 has 14 residues. CDR3 bases: TGTGCCAGCAGCCCGCCTCGGAGGGCCGAAAAACTGTTTTTT. Its protein is CASSPPRRAEKLFF.

The rearrangement joins TRBV5-8 to TRBJ2-1; tentatively, D is TRBD1 or TRBD2 (5 bases each). Trimming took 1 base from V and 4 from J, leaving 18 bases between them. There are 17 residues in the CDR3. CDR1 is SGHTS and CDR2 is YDEGEE in the germline V gene. The CDR3 DNA reads TGTGCCAGCAGCTTGTATGACGGCGGAGAGGGGTACAATGAGCAGTTCTTC. This gives the protein CASSLYDGGEGYNEQFF.

The chain couples TRBV7-8 to TRBJ2-1; D may be TRBD1 (6 bases). CDR1 and CDR2 from the germline V gene are SGHVS and FQNEAQ. V dropped 4 bases and J dropped 2 bases, with 15 bases sitting between them. The CDR3 length is 16 residues. CDR3 DNA sequence: TGTGCCAGCAGCTATTTTACAGGGATAACCTACAATGAGCAGTTCTTC. Its translation: CASSYFTGITYNEQFF.

The chain employs TRBV6-1 and TRBJ1-1, with D possibly being TRBD1 (5 bases). Germline V gene sequence: CDR1 MNHNS, CDR2 SASEGT. Trimming cost V 6 bases and J 6 bases, with 14 bases left between them. CDR3 length: 13 amino acids. This chain's CDR3 is CASRKQGEAEAFF. The CDR3 DNA follows: TGTGCCAGCAGGAAGCAAGGGGAGGCTGAAGCTTTCTTT.

This chain connects TRBV6-5 to TRBJ2-2, with 7 bases aligning to TRBD1. The V gene end was trimmed by 6 bases and the J gene end by 5 bases; junction bases not matched to a gene: 9. This CDR3 region has 15 residues. CDR1 is MNHEY, CDR2 SVGAGI, per germline. CDR3 residues: CASSKLGQSTGELFF. Written as DNA, the CDR3 is TGTGCCAGCAGCAAATTGGGACAGTCTACCGGGGAGCTGTTTTTT.

The chain carries TRBV9 and TRBJ1-3, with D possibly TRBD1 on 6 matching bases. This CDR3 is 16 amino acids long. The germline V gene has CDR1 SGDLS and CDR2 YYNGEE. Trimming took off 3 bases at V and 4 bases at J, with 17 bases between the two ends. The CDR3 protein is CASSEQVGATGNTIYF. As DNA, the CDR3 is TGTGCCAGCAGCGAGCAAGTGGGGGCGACGGGAAACACCATATATTTT. Drawing the rest from reference TRBV9 and TRBJ1-3, the complete variable domain is DSGVTQTPKHLITATGQRVTLRCSPRSGDLSVYWYQQSLDQGLQFLIQYYNGEERAKGNILERFSAQQFPDLHSELNLSSLELGDSALYFCASSEQVGATGNTIYFGEGSWLTVV.

CDR3 bases: TGTGCCACCGGAGCGGGAGGATCCTACAATGAGCAGTTCTTC. It codes for CATGAGGSYNEQFF. The chain recombines TRBV19 with TRBJ2-1, with TRBD2 matching 9 bases. CDR1 LNHDA and CDR2 SQIVND come from the germline V gene (reference sequence). There are 14 residues in the CDR3. The trim removed 10 bases at V and 1 base at J, leaving 5 bases unmatched.

J is TRBJ2-5 and V is TRBV19, with TRBD2 matching 8 bases. Per germline, CDR1 LNHDA and CDR2 SQIVND (reference sequence). Unmatched junction bases numbered 16, after V lost 3 bases and J lost 7 bases. CDR3 size: 17 residues. The CDR3 sequence is CASSILAGPPGGATQYF. CDR3 DNA: TGTGCCAGTAGTATTCTAGCGGGCCCTCCTGGGGGTGCGACCCAGTACTTC.

J is TRBJ1-4 and V is TRBV6-1; D not resolved. V lost 6 bases to trimming and J lost 8 bases, with 10 bases between them. The CDR3 consists of 12 residues. Germline-derived CDR1 and CDR2 are MNHNS and SASEGT. This CDR3 reads CASSLGLEKLFF. The CDR3 coding sequence is TGTGCCAGCAGCTTGGGCCTCGAAAAACTGTTTTTT.

The chain uses TRBV7-9 and TRBJ2-3, with 9 bases matching TRBD2. Germline CDR1 SEHNR, CDR2 FQNEAQ (reference sequence). The CDR3 is 16 residues long. Losses at the gene ends were 1 base for V and 0 bases for J; bases not matched to a gene: 2. CDR3: CASSLVLAGSTDTQYF. As DNA, the CDR3 is TGTGCCAGCAGCTTAGTTCTAGCGGGAAGCACAGATACGCAGTATTTT.

The chain combines TRBV7-8 with TRBJ2-5, with D unresolved. The last part of the DNA fits TRBJ2-7 better; the J call may be wrong. This CDR3 spans 12 amino acids. Germline V CDR1 and CDR2: SGHVS, FQNEAQ. CDR3 residues: CASSLSSYEQYF. CDR3 DNA sequence: TGTGCCAGCAGCTTAAGCTCCTACGAGCAGTACTTC.

This clone has more than one count but fewer than ten. The rearrangement joins TRBV7-9 to TRBJ1-4; TRBD1 matches 7 bases. The CDR3 is made up of 14 amino acids. The germline gives CDR1 SEHNR, CDR2 FQNEAQ (reference sequence). J lost 6 bases, V lost 4 bases, and 5 bases had no gene match. CDR3 loop: CASSSWDRDEKLFF. The CDR3 nucleotides read TGTGCCAGCAGCTCCTGGGACAGAGATGAAAAACTGTTTTTT.

The chain couples TRBV11-3 to TRBJ2-2, with D perhaps TRBD1 or TRBD2 (6 bases each). The CDR3 runs to 18 residues. Looked up from germline, CDR1 is SGHNT and CDR2 is YENEEA. V shed 3 bases and J shed 1 base, with 18 bases lying between them. Written as DNA, the CDR3 is TGTGCCAGCAGCTTGGCCAAAAGGGGGGCAGGGAACACCGGGGAGCTGTTTTTT. Translated, it gives CASSLAKRGAGNTGELFF.

J is TRBJ2-3 and V is TRBV30, with unresolved D. Looked up from germline, CDR1 is GTSNPN and CDR2 is SVGIG (reference sequence). CDR3 size: 16 residues. Trimming left V 2 bases short and J 0 bases short, with 15 bases between. The DNA of the CDR3 is TGTGCCTGGAGTTTGAAAAGTGTCTCTAGCACAGATACGCAGTATTTT. This encodes CAWSLKSVSSTDTQYF.

The chain is built from TRBV7-2 and TRBJ1-2; 11 bases align to TRBD1. After removal of 5 bases from V and 6 bases from J, the junction contained 14 bases not matched to a gene. This CDR3 is 17 amino acids long. Looked up from germline, CDR1 is SGHTA and CDR2 is FQGNSA. This CDR3 is CASSPRTGGSHVDGYTF. DNA of the CDR3: TGTGCCAGCAGCCCCCGGACAGGGGGCTCCCATGTGGATGGCTACACCTTC.

The chain couples TRBV19 to TRBJ2-1; perhaps TRBD1 as D (5 bases). Germline CDR1 reads LNHDA; CDR2 reads SQIVND (reference sequence). V was clipped by 6 bases and J by 8 bases, with 14 bases between them. The CDR3 has 13 residues. CDR3 in DNA: TGTGCCAGTAGCGTTAGGGGTATGGATGAGCAGTTCTTC. This encodes CASSVRGMDEQFF.

This clone has just one count. The chain uses TRBV10-3 and TRBJ2-7; 9 bases map to TRBD2. Trimming cost V 6 bases and J 0 bases; bases outside gene matches: 9. Germline V gives CDR1 ENHRY, CDR2 SYGVKD. The CDR3 covers 16 residues. The CDR3 here is CAISKAGAGGSYEQYF. As DNA, the CDR3 is TGTGCCATCAGCAAAGCAGGAGCGGGGGGCTCCTACGAGCAGTACTTC.

The chain combines TRBV6-6 with TRBJ1-1, with a weak D call TRBD1 (6 bases). Germline lookup yields CDR1 MNHNY and CDR2 SVGAGI (reference sequence). The V and J ends lost 5 bases and 2 bases respectively, with 15 bases between them. The length of the CDR3 is 15 residues. The CDR3 region is CASSKQGGLNTEAFF. CDR3 bases: TGTGCCAGCAGTAAACAGGGAGGGTTAAACACTGAAGCTTTCTTT.

The sample holds a few counts of this clone. The chain combines TRBV7-2 with TRBJ2-1; D may be TRBD1 (8 bases). V was trimmed by 2 bases and J by 8 bases, leaving 16 bases between them. Germline loops: CDR1 SGHTA, CDR2 FQGNSA. The CDR3 is 15 residues long. The CDR3 DNA is TGTGCCAGCAGCTTAATCCGGACAGGGAGGGATGAGCAGTTCTTC. It encodes CASSLIRTGRDEQFF.

The chain recombines TRBV18 with TRBJ1-2; TRBD1 might be the D (6 bases). V was shortened by 0 bases and J by 8 bases, with 25 bases between the two germline ends. There are 18 residues in the CDR3. Germline assignment: CDR1 KGHSH and CDR2 LQKENI. The CDR3 DNA follows: TGTGCCAGCTCACCACCAATCTTTATGGGACACCCCACGGGAGGCTACACCTTC. Translating it yields CASSPPIFMGHPTGGYTF.

The chain couples TRBV4-2 to TRBJ2-5; either TRBD1 or TRBD2 may fit D (5 bases each). The CDR3 covers 17 residues. Trimming left V 0 bases short and J 5 bases short, with 19 bases between. Germline V gene data show CDR1 as LGHNA and CDR2 as YNFKEQ. The CDR3 bases are TGTGCCAGCAGCCAAGAAGGGACCTCAATATCGGGGGAGACCCAGTACTTC. Its protein is CASSQEGTSISGETQYF.

This chain uses TRBV19 with TRBJ1-5; the D gene is possibly TRBD1 (6 bases). Trimming shortened V by 5 bases and J by 1 base, and 18 bases separated the two germline ends. CDR3 size: 17 residues. CDR1 is LNHDA and CDR2 is SQIVND in the germline V gene (reference sequence). In DNA form, the CDR3 reads TGTGCCAGTAGTGTACCCGGGTGGGGGCAAAGCAATCAGCCCCAGCATTTT. Its translation is CASSVPGWGQSNQPQHF.

This clone appeared a single time. The chain is built from TRBV11-1 and TRBJ2-2; 9 nucleotides match TRBD2. Germline V gene sequence: CDR1 SGHAT, CDR2 FQDESV (reference sequence). V was clipped by 5 bases and J by 3 bases; unmatched bases: 4. CDR3 size: 15 residues. The CDR3 DNA is TGTGCCAGCAGCCTTAGCGGGAGATACACCGGGGAGCTGTTTTTT. It codes for CASSLSGRYTGELFF.

This clone was counted between two and nine times. The chain links TRBV7-9 to TRBJ1-4; D is unresolved. The CDR3 is 13 residues long. The V gene's germline CDR1 is SEHNR and CDR2 FQNEAQ (reference sequence). The germline V and J ends were trimmed by 1 base and 8 bases, with 8 bases remaining between them. The CDR3 region has the DNA TGTGCCAGCAGCTTAGGGGTCGGCGAAAAACTGTTTTTT. Protein sequence: CASSLGVGEKLFF.

This chain joins TRBV2 and TRBJ1-2; the D gene is possibly TRBD1 (5 bases). The ends were cut back, 7 bases at V and 3 bases at J, with 12 bases in the middle. CDR3 length equals 13 residues. Germline V gene sequence: CDR1 SNHLY, CDR2 FYNNEI. CDR3 in amino acids: CASIAGADYGYTF. Here the CDR3 DNA reads TGTGCCAGCATCGCCGGGGCCGACTATGGCTACACCTTC.